This TCR beta chain was recorded in a study of CXCR3-negative and CXCR3-positive naive CD8 T cells (dated by TCRdb to the late 2010s). About the full investigation: In total, 130 million to 150 million TRB reads were obtained, or roughly 1.5 +/- 0.3 million reads per library. Diversity and physicochemical repertoire analyses were performed on about a dozen donors pooled from two independent experiments. The TRBV-TRBJ cluster analysis covered naive subsets from about five donors and memory cells from 3 donors. Overall study outcomes, separate from this receptor: Freshly isolated PBMCs were used for most assays because CXCR3 expression partially decreased after cryopreservation. TRBV-TRBJ usage was similar between naive CXCR3-negative and CXCR3-positive cells from the same donor, while memory cells showed distinct patterns. TRB CDR3s from CXCR3-positive naive cells showed higher hydrophobicity (lower Kidera factor 4), lower energy, and higher strength and volume indices than CXCR3-negative naive cells. Comparably high repertoire diversity was found in both naive subsets, whereas much lower repertoire diversity was found in memory CD8+ T cells. Because surface CD5, which is linked to self-reactivity in mice, was comparable between the naive subsets, TCR interaction strength was also inferred from the physicochemical properties of TRB CDR3s.

Spanning cysteine to phenylalanine, the CDR3 consists of 13 amino acids. No DNA sequence is on record. CDR1 SGDLS and CDR2 YYNGEE were looked up in the germline V gene. For each CD8+ T cell subset, flow sorting was done in triplicate, and 250,000 to 300,000 cells per subset went directly into RLT lysis buffer. To keep memory contaminants out, a stringent definition of naive CD8+ T cells was applied: CD45RO-CCR7+CD27+CD95-. Standard density gradient centrifugation was used to isolate peripheral blood mononuclear cells from buffy coats. Naive CXCR3-negative and CXCR3-positive CD8+ T cells were flow-sorted on a FACSAria III. Total RNA was extracted from sorted cells with an RNeasy Mini Kit. A word on this clonotype: Its antigen specificity is not known.

TCRdb shows the sequencer as NextSeq 550. The Human TCR Profiling Kit (MiLaboratory) was used to make UMI-labeled 5' RACE TRB cDNA libraries. cDNA synthesis used the entire amount of extracted RNA, and PCR amplification then used the entire amount of cDNA produced. Libraries were prepared in parallel with an identical number of PCR cycles. Turning to the authors' computational methods: With a minimum of two reads required per UMI, MIGEC and MiXCR pulled out about 52,000 +/- 9,100 unique UMI-labeled TRB cDNA molecules from each library. On average, each library contained roughly 40,000 +/- 10,000 functional in-frame TRB CDR3 nucleotide clonotypes without stop codons. After downsampling to 5000 UMI-labeled TRB molecules per sample, diversity metrics, including normalized Shannon-Wiener and Chao1, were computed in VDJtools. VDJtools was used to calculate clonotype-size-weighted physicochemical properties of the central five CDR3 residues, namely interaction energy, strength, volume and Kidera factor 4. Following reprocessing of the reads by TCRdb, the data hold one row per CDR3 protein sequence and no DNA is available. These V and J calls derive from TCRdb rather than the authors' analysis. In this sample's table one finds more than 80,000 distinct CDR3 sequences. The leading ten clones occupy 0.8% to 0.85% of the sample.

The rearrangement joined TRBV9 to TRBJ1-2; TCRdb's assignment of TRBD1 cannot be checked, as there is no DNA. The clonotype was recovered from a human donor in good health. Some clones in this sample may be carry-over from other donors' samples. The sequenced material came from naive CXCR3+ CD8+ T cells from blood. The cell subset or site label of this sample denotes: CD45RO-CCR7+CD27+CD95- naive CD8+ T cells expressing CXCR3 (TNR3+). The CDR3 loop reads CASSEGDGYGYTF.